The clone carrying this TCR beta chain was seen only once. This entry comes from a study of blood T cell repertoires in COVID-19. Study background: Donors in the United States, Italy and Spain gave samples during acute or convalescent COVID-19. PBMCs, B-cell-depleted T cells, or T cells provided the cDNA or gDNA that made up the material.

V lost 6 bases to trimming and J lost 10 bases; unmatched junction nucleotides: 7. This CDR3 contains 13 residues. Per the germline V gene, CDR1 is KGHSH and CDR2 is LQKENI. Original methodology: Estimation of nucleated cell counts was performed using reference gene primer amplification. The protocol was immunoSEQ multiplex PCR, while the TCRdb copy is restricted to in-frame clones and leaves out a portion. From that table come the V and J calls and clone size; the DNA was used to work out D and trimming. The table records some 83,000 clones, approximately 75% of them present only once. Sequencing was done on a sample of peripheral blood. The origin of this receptor is a woman of 80 years or more with acute or convalescent COVID-19. The V and J genes are TRBV18 and TRBJ1-1, with TRBD1 matching over 11 bases. The CDR3 spells CASSPGQGASAFF. Written as DNA, the CDR3 is TGTGCCAGCTCTCCCGGACAGGGGGCTTCAGCTTTCTTT.